This T cell receptor beta chain was profiled in a study of blood T cells in healthy people across ages. Study summary: Researchers report that template switching captured about one barcoded beta molecule per two T cells.

Germline-derived CDR1 and CDR2 are SGHAT and FQNNGV. The CDR3 is made up of 15 amino acids. V trimming: 5 bases; J trimming: 3 bases; junction bases outside the gene matches: 6. This clonotype was picked up a small number of times. Together with a sample-barcoded 5' primer, a J-beta primer mix was included in a second PCR lasting roughly 6 to 12 cycles. CDR3-containing paired-end reads numbering at least 2.5 million came from each sample. TCRdb re-called the 5' RACE reads through MiXCR, storing one row per CDR3 protein. Among fewer than 800,000 distinct CDR3 sequences listed, approximately 21% were seen once.

Sequenced input: blood. The rearrangement uses TRBV11-2 and TRBJ1-4; the match to TRBD1 covers 7 bases. The clonotype originates from a man aged 65-85 years in good health. CDR3 in DNA: TGTGCCAGCAGCGAACAGGGGCGGGCTAATGAAAAACTGTTTTTT. Translated, it gives CASSEQGRANEKLFF.